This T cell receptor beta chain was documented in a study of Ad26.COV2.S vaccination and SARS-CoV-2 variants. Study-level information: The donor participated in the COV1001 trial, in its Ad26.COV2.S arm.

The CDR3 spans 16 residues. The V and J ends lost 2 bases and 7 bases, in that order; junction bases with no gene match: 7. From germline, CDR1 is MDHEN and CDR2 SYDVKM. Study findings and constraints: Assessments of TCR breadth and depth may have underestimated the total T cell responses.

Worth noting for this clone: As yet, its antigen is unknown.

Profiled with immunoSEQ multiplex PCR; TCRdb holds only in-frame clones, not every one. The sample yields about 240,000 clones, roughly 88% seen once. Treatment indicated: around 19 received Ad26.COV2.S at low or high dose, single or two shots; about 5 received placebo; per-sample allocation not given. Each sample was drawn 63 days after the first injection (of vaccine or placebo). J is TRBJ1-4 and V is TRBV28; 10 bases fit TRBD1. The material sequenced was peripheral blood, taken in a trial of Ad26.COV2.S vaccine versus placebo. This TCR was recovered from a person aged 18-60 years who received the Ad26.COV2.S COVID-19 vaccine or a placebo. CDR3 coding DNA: TGTGCCAGCAGTTTAGGGTGGGGGACAGGGGTTGAAAAACTGTTTTTT. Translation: CASSLGWGTGVEKLFF.